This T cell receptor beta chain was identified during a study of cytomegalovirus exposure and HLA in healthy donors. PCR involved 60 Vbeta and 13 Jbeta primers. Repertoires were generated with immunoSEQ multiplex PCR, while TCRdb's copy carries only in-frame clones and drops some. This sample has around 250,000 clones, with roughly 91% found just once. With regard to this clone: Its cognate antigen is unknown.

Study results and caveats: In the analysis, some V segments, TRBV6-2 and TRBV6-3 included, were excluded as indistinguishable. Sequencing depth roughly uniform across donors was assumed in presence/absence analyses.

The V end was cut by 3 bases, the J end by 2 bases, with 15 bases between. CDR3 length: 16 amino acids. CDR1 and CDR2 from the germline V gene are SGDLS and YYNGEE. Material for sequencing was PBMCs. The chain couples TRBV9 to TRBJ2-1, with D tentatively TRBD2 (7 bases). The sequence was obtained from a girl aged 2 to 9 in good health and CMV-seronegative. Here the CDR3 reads CASSAWGGPTYNEQFF. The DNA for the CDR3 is TGTGCCAGCAGCGCTTGGGGGGGGCCCACCTACAATGAGCAGTTCTTC.